This T cell receptor beta chain was sequenced in a study of T cell changes during pregnancy in multiple sclerosis. The germline V gene has CDR1 SGHRS and CDR2 YFSETQ. With 9 bases removed from V and 2 bases from J, the gap between germline ends came to 20 bases. The CDR3 loop spans 15 amino acids. Method: immunoSEQ multiplex PCR; TCRdb's copy keeps in-frame clones and lacks some. The sample has about 41,000 clones; around 92% are singletons. This TCR came from a female donor with multiple sclerosis, enrolled in a pregnancy study. This chain joins TRBV5-1 and TRBJ2-5; D perhaps matches TRBD1 (6 bases). The sample consisted of CD8+ T cells from peripheral blood mononuclear cells, taken in the third trimester of pregnancy. Written as DNA, the CDR3 is TGCGCCAACACTAGGCTTGTGGACAGTCAAGAGACCCAGTACTTC. Protein: CANTRLVDSQETQYF. The full variable domain, in which reference TRBV5-1 and TRBJ2-5 provide the parts outside the CDR3, is KAGVTQTPRYLIKTRGQQVTLSCSPISGHRSVSWYQQTPGQGLQFLFEYFSETQRNKGNFPGRFSGRQFSNSRSEMNVSTLELGDSALYLCANTRLVDSQETQYFGPGTRLLVL.